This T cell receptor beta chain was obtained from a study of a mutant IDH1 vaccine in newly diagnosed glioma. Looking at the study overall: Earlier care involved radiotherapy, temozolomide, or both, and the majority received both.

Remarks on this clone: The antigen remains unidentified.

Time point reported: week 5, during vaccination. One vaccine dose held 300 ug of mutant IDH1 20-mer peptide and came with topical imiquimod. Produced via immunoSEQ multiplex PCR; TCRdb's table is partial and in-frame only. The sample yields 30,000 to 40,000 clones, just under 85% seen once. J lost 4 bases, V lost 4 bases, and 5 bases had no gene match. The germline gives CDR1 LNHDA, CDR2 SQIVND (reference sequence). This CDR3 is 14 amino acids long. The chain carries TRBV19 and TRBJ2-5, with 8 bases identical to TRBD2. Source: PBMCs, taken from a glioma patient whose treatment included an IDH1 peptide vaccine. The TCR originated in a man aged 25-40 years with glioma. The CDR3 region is CASSTGTRGETQYF. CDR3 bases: TGTGCCAGTAGTACCGGGACTAGAGGAGAGACCCAGTACTTC.